This T cell receptor (beta chain) was sequenced during a study of blood T cell repertoires in COVID-19. On the study more broadly: There were acute and convalescent COVID-19 samples, and they came from the United States, Italy and Spain. In each case, the material was cDNA or gDNA derived from T cells, B-cell-depleted T cells, or PBMCs.

The Seattle site enrolled patients during active infection and followed them longitudinally. In the original workflow: Estimation of nucleated cell counts relied on the amplification of reference gene primers. The table came from immunoSEQ multiplex PCR; TCRdb's copy has only in-frame clones and leaves some out. V and J calls and clone size are given by that table; D and trimming were obtained from the DNA. The sample has 90,000 or so clones; approximately 91% are singletons. Germline V CDR1 and CDR2: SGDLS, YYNGEE. V lost 0 bases and J 7 bases, leaving 7 bases between the germline ends. The CDR3 runs 13 residues.

The receptor comes from a man aged 60 to 75 with COVID-19, enrolled during active disease. The chain employs TRBV9 and TRBJ2-2, with D perhaps TRBD2 (5 bases). Sample: peripheral blood. CDR3: CASSVGSGGELFF. In DNA form, the CDR3 reads TGTGCCAGCAGCGTAGGGAGCGGCGGGGAGCTGTTTTTT.